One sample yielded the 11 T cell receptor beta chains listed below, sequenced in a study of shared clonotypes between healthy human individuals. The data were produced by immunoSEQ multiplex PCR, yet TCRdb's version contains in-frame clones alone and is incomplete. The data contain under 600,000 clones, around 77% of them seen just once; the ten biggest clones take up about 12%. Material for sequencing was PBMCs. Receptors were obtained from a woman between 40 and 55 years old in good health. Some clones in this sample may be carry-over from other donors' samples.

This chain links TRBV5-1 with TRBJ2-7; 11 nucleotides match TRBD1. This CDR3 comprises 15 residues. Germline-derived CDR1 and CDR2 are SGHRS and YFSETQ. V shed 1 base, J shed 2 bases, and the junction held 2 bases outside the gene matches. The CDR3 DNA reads TGCGCCAGCAGCTTGTTGGGACAGGGGGCCTACGAGCAGTACTTC. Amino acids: CASSLLGQGAYEQYF.

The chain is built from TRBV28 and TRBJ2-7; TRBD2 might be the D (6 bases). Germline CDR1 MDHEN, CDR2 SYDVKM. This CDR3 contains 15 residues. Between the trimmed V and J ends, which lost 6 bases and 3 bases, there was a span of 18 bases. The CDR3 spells CASSRQREISYEQYF. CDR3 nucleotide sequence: TGTGCCAGCAGCCGCCAACGGGAGATAAGCTACGAGCAGTACTTC.

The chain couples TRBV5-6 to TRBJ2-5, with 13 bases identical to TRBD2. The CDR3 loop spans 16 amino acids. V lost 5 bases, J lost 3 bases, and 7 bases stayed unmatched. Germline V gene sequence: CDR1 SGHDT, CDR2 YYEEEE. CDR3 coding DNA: TGTGCCAGCAGGACTAGCGGGAGGATCGATAAAGAGACCCAGTACTTC. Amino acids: CASRTSGRIDKETQYF.

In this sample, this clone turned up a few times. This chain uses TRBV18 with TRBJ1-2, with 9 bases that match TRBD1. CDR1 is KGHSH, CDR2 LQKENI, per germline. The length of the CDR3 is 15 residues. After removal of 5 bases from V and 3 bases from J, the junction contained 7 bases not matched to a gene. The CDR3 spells CASSSDRGNDYGYTF. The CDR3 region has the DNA TGTGCCAGCTCAAGTGACAGGGGGAACGACTATGGCTACACCTTC.

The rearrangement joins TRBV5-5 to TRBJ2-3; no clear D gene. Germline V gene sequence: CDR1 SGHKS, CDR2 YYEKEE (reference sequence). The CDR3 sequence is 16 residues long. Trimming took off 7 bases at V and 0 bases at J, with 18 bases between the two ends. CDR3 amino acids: CASATDGSPSTDTQYF. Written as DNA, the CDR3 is TGTGCCAGCGCTACCGACGGATCGCCAAGCACAGATACGCAGTATTTT.

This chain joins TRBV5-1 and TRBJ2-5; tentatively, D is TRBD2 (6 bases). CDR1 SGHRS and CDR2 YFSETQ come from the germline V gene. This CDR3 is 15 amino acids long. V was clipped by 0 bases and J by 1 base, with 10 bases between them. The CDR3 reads CASSLGGASQETQYF. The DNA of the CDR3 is TGCGCCAGCAGCTTGGGCGGGGCTAGCCAAGAGACCCAGTACTTC.

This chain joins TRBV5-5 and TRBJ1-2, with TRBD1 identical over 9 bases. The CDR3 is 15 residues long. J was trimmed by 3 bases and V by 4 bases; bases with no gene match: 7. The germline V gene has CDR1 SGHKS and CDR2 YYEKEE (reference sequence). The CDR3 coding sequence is TGTGCCAGCAGCATCGGACAGGGGCGTGACTATGGCTACACCTTC. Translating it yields CASSIGQGRDYGYTF.

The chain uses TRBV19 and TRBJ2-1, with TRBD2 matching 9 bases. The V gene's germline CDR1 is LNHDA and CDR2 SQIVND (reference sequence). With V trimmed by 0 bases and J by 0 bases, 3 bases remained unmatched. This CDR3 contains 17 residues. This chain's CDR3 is CASSIDGSGGSYNEQFF. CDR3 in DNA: TGTGCCAGTAGTATAGATGGTAGCGGGGGCTCCTACAATGAGCAGTTCTTC.

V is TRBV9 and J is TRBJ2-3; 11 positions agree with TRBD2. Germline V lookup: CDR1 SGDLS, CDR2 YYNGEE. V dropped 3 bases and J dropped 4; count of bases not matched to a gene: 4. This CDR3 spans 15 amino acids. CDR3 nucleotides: TGTGCCAGCAGCGAGAGTAGCGGGAGGGCAGATACGCAGTATTTT. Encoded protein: CASSESSGRADTQYF.

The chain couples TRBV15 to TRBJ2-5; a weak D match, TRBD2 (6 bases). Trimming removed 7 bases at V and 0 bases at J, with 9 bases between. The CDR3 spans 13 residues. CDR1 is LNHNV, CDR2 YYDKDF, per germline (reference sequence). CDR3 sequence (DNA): TGTGCCACCACCCGGGGGTACCAAGAGACCCAGTACTTC. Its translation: CATTRGYQETQYF.

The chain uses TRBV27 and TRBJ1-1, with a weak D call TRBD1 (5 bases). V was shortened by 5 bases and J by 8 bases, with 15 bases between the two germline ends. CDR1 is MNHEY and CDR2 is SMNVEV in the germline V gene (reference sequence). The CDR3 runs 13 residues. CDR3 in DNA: TGTGCCAGCAGTCGGGCAGGGCTAAGCGAAGCTTTCTTT. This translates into CASSRAGLSEAFF.